The 31 T cell receptor beta chains below were found in one sample sequenced in a study of T cell responses to AZD1222 COVID-19 vaccine. Sequencing was performed with immunoSEQ multiplex PCR; in TCRdb, only in-frame clones are kept and a portion is missing. Of approximately 130,000 clones in the sample, more than 85% were seen once. The sample was peripheral blood, taken on day 0 of AZD1222 vaccination. The origin of the receptors is an adult in good health.

The chain employs TRBV10-1 and TRBJ2-2; TRBD2 agrees at 7 bases. V shed 4 bases, J shed 5 bases, and the junction held 1 base outside the gene matches. The CDR3 contains 13 residues. Germline V lookup: CDR1 WNHNN, CDR2 SYGVQD (reference sequence). The CDR3 nucleotides read TGCGCCAGCAGTGCGGGGGGTACCGGGGAGCTGTTTTTT. Translation: CASSAGGTGELFF.

This chain connects TRBV4-1 to TRBJ1-1; TRBD1 might be the D (5 bases). V lost 1 base to trimming and J lost 1 base, with 7 bases between them. The CDR3 totals 14 residues. Germline V gene sequence: CDR1 MGHRA, CDR2 YSYEKL. The CDR3 sequence is CASSQVGQNTEAFF. As DNA, the CDR3 is TGCGCCAGCAGCCAAGTAGGACAGAACACTGAAGCTTTCTTT.

The CDR3 bases are TGTGCCAGCTCACCAATGGGCAGGGGTGGCTACACCTTC. Protein: CASSPMGRGGYTF. The genes are TRBV18 and TRBJ1-2, with D perhaps TRBD1 (6 bases). There are 13 residues in the CDR3. Per the germline V gene, CDR1 is KGHSH and CDR2 is LQKENI. The V and J ends lost 2 bases and 7 bases respectively, with 11 bases between them.

V is TRBV14 and J is TRBJ1-5; a possible D gene is TRBD1 (6 bases). Germline V gene lookup returns CDR1 SGHDN and CDR2 FVKESK. Between the trimmed V and J ends, which lost 3 bases and 7 bases, there was a span of 7 bases. This CDR3 is built from 12 residues. CDR3 residues: CASSHRGQPQHF. CDR3 DNA: TGTGCCAGCAGCCACAGGGGCCAGCCCCAGCATTTT.

This clone has just one count. This chain connects TRBV10-3 to TRBJ1-2; possibly TRBD1 for D (6 bases). The CDR3 loop spans 14 amino acids. Trimming took off 4 bases at V and 8 bases at J, with 17 bases between the two ends. Germline V gives CDR1 ENHRY, CDR2 SYGVKD. Written as DNA, the CDR3 is TGTGCCATCAGTGTTCAGGGGTTTGGAGGGGGCTACACCTTC. Protein: CAISVQGFGGGYTF.

J is TRBJ2-1 and V is TRBV14; D might be TRBD2 (6 bases). Germline V gene sequence: CDR1 SGHDN, CDR2 FVKESK. This CDR3 spans 17 amino acids. Trimming shortened V by 3 bases and J by 0 bases, and 15 bases separated the two germline ends. The CDR3, as DNA: TGTGCCAGCAGCCAGCGCGGCGGCGGGGCCTCCTACAATGAGCAGTTCTTC. Translation: CASSQRGGGASYNEQFF.

The chain uses TRBV3-1 (or the pseudogene TRBV3-2) and TRBJ1-3; D ambiguous. The V end lost 3 bases, the J end lost 0 bases, and 12 bases lay between the germline ends. In germline, CDR1 is LGHDT, CDR2 YNNKEL (reference sequence). This CDR3 comprises 16 residues. The CDR3 reads CASSHHGLPSGNTIYF. CDR3 nucleotides: TGTGCCAGCAGCCACCATGGGCTGCCCTCTGGAAACACCATATATTTT.

The chain joins TRBV7-2 to TRBJ2-1, with a weak D call TRBD2 (5 bases). Germline assignment: CDR1 SGHTA and CDR2 FQGNSA. This CDR3 is 15 amino acids long. The germline V and J ends were trimmed by 5 bases and 0 bases, with 11 bases remaining between them. Here the CDR3 DNA reads TGTGCCAGCAGCGCCGACTATAGCTCCTACAATGAGCAGTTCTTC. Its translation: CASSADYSSYNEQFF.

The chain joins TRBV19 to TRBJ1-5; maybe TRBD1 (6 bases). V was clipped by 4 bases and J by 5 bases, with 9 bases between them. CDR3 length equals 13 residues. The germline V gene has CDR1 LNHDA and CDR2 SQIVND (reference sequence). This chain's CDR3 is CASSKGGHQPQHF. For the CDR3, the DNA is TGTGCCAGTAGTAAGGGGGGGCATCAGCCCCAGCATTTT.

This rearrangement joins TRBV9 to TRBJ2-5, with 9 bases aligning to TRBD1. The germline V gene encodes CDR1 SGDLS and CDR2 YYNGEE. Germline trimming cut 0 bases from V and 5 bases from J; bases unmatched to any gene: 2. The CDR3 consists of 14 residues. For the CDR3, the DNA is TGTGCCAGCAGCGTAGTAGACAGGGGGGAGACCCAGTACTTC. Its translation is CASSVVDRGETQYF.

This chain joins TRBV12-3 or TRBV12-4 and TRBJ1-2; no clear D gene. Trimming shortened V by 8 bases and J by 2 bases, and 9 bases separated the two germline ends. The CDR3 is made up of 12 amino acids. Here the CDR3 reads CASSLYNYGYTF. The CDR3 DNA sequence: TGTGCCAGCTCCTTATACAACTATGGCTACACCTTC.

The rearrangement uses TRBV29-1 and TRBJ1-4, with a possible D match to TRBD1 (6 bases). Trimming took 4 bases from V and 8 from J, leaving 11 bases between them. Germline V CDR1 and CDR2: SQVTM, ANQGSEA. The length of the CDR3 is 12 residues. CDR3 sequence: CSVAGVGEKLFF. CDR3 nucleotides: TGCAGCGTTGCAGGGGTAGGGGAAAAACTGTTTTTT.

This chain uses TRBV7-2 with TRBJ1-6; 7 nucleotides agree with TRBD1. The germline gives CDR1 SGHTA, CDR2 FQGNSA. V shed 5 bases and J 7 bases; nucleotides not matched to a gene: 5. This CDR3 comprises 14 residues. The CDR3 protein is CASSTGQRNSPLHF. The DNA for the CDR3 is TGTGCCAGCAGCACGGGACAGAGAAATTCACCCCTCCACTTT.

The V gene is TRBV5-1, the J gene TRBJ2-2; 9 nucleotides agree with TRBD1. The length of the CDR3 is 14 residues. Per the germline V gene, CDR1 is SGHRS and CDR2 is YFSETQ. J gave up 4 bases and V 8 bases, and 6 bases lay outside the gene matches. CDR3 protein: CASMDRGSTGELFF. The CDR3, as DNA: TGCGCCAGTATGGACAGGGGAAGCACCGGGGAGCTGTTTTTT.

The DNA for the CDR3 is TGTGCCATCAGTGAGTCAGTTGCGAGCTCCTACAATGAGCAGTTCTTC. Protein product: CAISESVASSYNEQFF. This chain links TRBV10-3 with TRBJ2-1; D is uncertain. Germline V gene data show CDR1 as ENHRY and CDR2 as SYGVKD. The CDR3 is made up of 16 amino acids. Trimming left V 0 bases short and J 0 bases short, with 9 bases between.

V usage is TRBV3-1 (or the pseudogene TRBV3-2) and J usage is TRBJ2-7, with unresolved D. CDR1 LGHDT and CDR2 YNNKEL come from the germline V gene (reference sequence). V lost 1 base to trimming and J lost 7 bases, with 8 bases between them. The CDR3 spans 12 residues. The CDR3 DNA is TGTGCCAGCAGCCAAGGTCCCAGGGAGCAGTACTTC. This encodes CASSQGPREQYF.

The CDR3 spells CASSFGTPRVDTQYF. The CDR3 nucleotides read TGTGCCAGCAGCTTTGGGACTCCCAGAGTAGATACGCAGTATTTT. The V call is TRBV11-2, the J call TRBJ2-3; maybe TRBD2 (6 bases). V lost 3 bases to trimming and J lost 5 bases, with 15 bases between them. The CDR3 sequence is 15 residues long. Germline CDR1 reads SGHAT; CDR2 reads FQNNGV.

The chain uses TRBV5-1 and TRBJ1-6; no reliable D call. Germline CDR1 is SGHRS and CDR2 is YFSETQ. V lost 0 bases and J lost 13, with 11 bases in between. This CDR3 has 13 residues. The CDR3 DNA reads TGCGCCAGCAGCTTGGGGGCGGAAGGGCCCCTCCACTTT. This sequence encodes CASSLGAEGPLHF.

The CDR3 protein is CASSQDLLAYETQYF. The CDR3 DNA reads as TGTGCCAGCAGCCAAGATCTACTAGCCTACGAGACCCAGTACTTC. The chain links TRBV4-2 to TRBJ2-5, with TRBD2 as a possible D gene (6 bases). The CDR3 sequence is 15 residues long. Deletions cut 0 bases from V and 5 bases from J, with 13 bases between. Germline CDR1 reads LGHNA; CDR2 reads YNFKEQ.

V and J are TRBV3-1 (or the pseudogene TRBV3-2) and TRBJ1-4; no reliable D call. CDR1 is LGHDT and CDR2 is YNNKEL in the germline V gene (reference sequence). The CDR3 has 12 residues. Trimming shortened V by 2 bases and J by 8 bases, and 6 bases separated the two germline ends. This chain's CDR3 is CASSQLREKLFF. The CDR3 DNA follows: TGTGCCAGCAGCCAATTGAGGGAAAAACTGTTTTTT.

This clone was seen a single time. The chain uses TRBV7-2 and TRBJ1-4; no clear D. Trimming removed 5 bases from V and 8 bases from J, with 18 bases in between. Germline-derived CDR1 and CDR2 are SGHTA and FQGNSA. The CDR3 loop spans 15 amino acids. CDR3 residues: CASSNSGSIGEKLFF. CDR3 in DNA: TGTGCCAGCAGCAACAGCGGGTCAATCGGGGAAAAACTGTTTTTT.

V gene TRBV10-2 combines with J gene TRBJ2-5; tentative D call: TRBD2 (6 bases). V was pared by 4 bases and J by 4 bases, with 13 bases between. The CDR3 length is 14 residues. Germline CDR1 is WSHSY and CDR2 is SAAADI. DNA for the CDR3: TGCGCCAGCAGTGTGGGGTACGGGGGAGAGACCCAGTACTTC. Its protein product is CASSVGYGGETQYF.

CDR3 sequence (DNA): TGCGCCAGCAGCCCCCGTGAGCTAGCGGGGAACTACGAGCAGTACTTC. Translation gives CASSPRELAGNYEQYF. This rearrangement joins TRBV5-1 to TRBJ2-7, with 9 positions matching TRBD2. The CDR3 has 16 amino acids. J gave up 3 bases and V 4 bases, and 11 bases lay outside the gene matches. Per the germline V gene, CDR1 is SGHRS and CDR2 is YFSETQ. Variable domain in full (rest from reference TRBV5-1 and TRBJ2-7): KAGVTQTPRYLIKTRGQQVTLSCSPISGHRSVSWYQQTPGQGLQFLFEYFSETQRNKGNFPGRFSGRQFSNSRSEMNVSTLELGDSALYLCASSPRELAGNYEQYFGPGTRLTVT.

The chain uses TRBV23-1 and TRBJ2-3; 7 bases line up with TRBD2. TRBV23-1 is marked as an open reading frame, function uncertain. With 7 bases clipped from V and 4 bases from J, the junction kept 20 bases outside the gene matches. This CDR3 is 18 amino acids long. The DNA for the CDR3 is TGCGCCAGCACTACCACCTCTGCTGGGGGGGGTTCCTCAGATACGCAGTATTTT. Amino acids: CASTTTSAGGGSSDTQYF.

The gene calls are TRBV27 and TRBJ2-1, with D maybe TRBD2 (7 bases). The CDR3 contains 14 residues. With 2 bases removed from V and 10 bases from J, the gap between germline ends came to 15 bases. CDR1 is MNHEY and CDR2 is SMNVEV in the germline V gene (reference sequence). CDR3 DNA: TGTGCCAGCAGTTTAGGAGGGGGGGCCAGGGAGCAGTTCTTC. The encoded protein is CASSLGGGAREQFF.

V and J are TRBV3-1 (or the pseudogene TRBV3-2) and TRBJ1-5; 11 bases align to TRBD1. Germline lookup yields CDR1 LGHDT and CDR2 YNNKEL (reference sequence). The V gene end was trimmed by 3 bases and the J gene end by 4 bases; junction bases not matched to a gene: 2. The length of the CDR3 is 15 residues. DNA for the CDR3: TGTGCCAGCAGCCAGGGGACAGGGGGAAATCAGCCCCAGCATTTT. This sequence encodes CASSQGTGGNQPQHF.

The genes are TRBV2 and TRBJ1-2, with 7 bases that match TRBD1. The V gene end was trimmed by 7 bases and the J gene end by 2 bases; junction bases not matched to a gene: 4. CDR1 and CDR2 (germline): SNHLY, FYNNEI. The CDR3 sequence is 13 residues long. The DNA for the CDR3 is TGTGCCAGCACCAGACAGGGCAACTATGGCTACACCTTC. It codes for CASTRQGNYGYTF. Combining the CDR3 with reference TRBV2 and TRBJ1-2 gives the whole variable domain EPEVTQTPSHQVTQMGQEVILRCVPISNHLYFYWYRQILGQKVEFLVSFYNNEISEKSEIFDDQFSVERPDGSNFTLKIRSTKLEDSAMYFCASTRQGNYGYTFGSGTRLTVV.

This clone is medium-sized (0.01 to 0.1%) in the sample. V is TRBV4-2 and J is TRBJ1-5; no firm D call. The CDR3 runs 14 residues. Germline V gene data show CDR1 as LGHNA and CDR2 as YNFKEQ. V was shortened by 4 bases and J by 2 bases, with 9 bases between the two germline ends. CDR3 residues: CASSPLGGNQPQHF. The CDR3 coding sequence is TGTGCCAGCAGCCCCCTTGGGGGCAATCAGCCCCAGCATTTT.

V is TRBV10-3 and J is TRBJ1-3, with a tentative D call TRBD1 (6 bases). Germline values: CDR1 ENHRY, CDR2 SYGVKD. Trimming removed 4 bases from V and 4 bases from J, with 23 bases in between. The CDR3 is 18 amino acids. DNA of the CDR3: TGTGCCATCAGTGGCTTGCCACAACAGGGCACTCTCGGAAACACCATATATTTT. The encoded protein is CAISGLPQQGTLGNTIYF.

The genes are TRBV18 and TRBJ2-2; no clear D gene. The germline V and J ends were trimmed by 3 bases and 2 bases, with 7 bases remaining between them. The germline V gene encodes CDR1 KGHSH and CDR2 LQKENI. The CDR3 runs to 14 residues. For the CDR3, the DNA is TGTGCCAGCTCACCCGGATACAACACCGGGGAGCTGTTTTTT. It specifies CASSPGYNTGELFF.

The chain employs TRBV16 and TRBJ1-2, with 9 bases identical to TRBD1. The CDR3 consists of 14 residues. V shed 5 bases, J shed 3 bases, and the junction held 4 bases outside the gene matches. The germline CDR1 and CDR2 sequences are KGHSY and FQNENV. The CDR3 DNA reads as TGTGCCAGCAGCGCCGGACAGGGGCACTATGGCTACACCTTC. This sequence encodes CASSAGQGHYGYTF.